This TCR beta chain came from a study of cytomegalovirus exposure and HLA in healthy donors. Germline V gives CDR1 KGHSY, CDR2 FQNENV. V was pared by 0 bases and J by 7 bases, with 6 bases of the junction left unmatched. The CDR3 is 15 amino acids. Use of 60 Vbeta and 13 Jbeta primers characterized the PCR. Sequencing used immunoSEQ multiplex PCR; TCRdb keeps in-frame clones, though not all of them. The sample has some 90,000 clones; 81% are singletons. This clonotype was sampled from a human donor in good health. Specimen: PBMCs. The rearrangement joins TRBV16 to TRBJ2-4, with 7 nucleotides matching TRBD2. The CDR3, as DNA: TGTGCCAGCAGCCAATCGGAGCGGGGCTGGAACATTCAGTACTTC. Translated: CASSQSERGWNIQYF.